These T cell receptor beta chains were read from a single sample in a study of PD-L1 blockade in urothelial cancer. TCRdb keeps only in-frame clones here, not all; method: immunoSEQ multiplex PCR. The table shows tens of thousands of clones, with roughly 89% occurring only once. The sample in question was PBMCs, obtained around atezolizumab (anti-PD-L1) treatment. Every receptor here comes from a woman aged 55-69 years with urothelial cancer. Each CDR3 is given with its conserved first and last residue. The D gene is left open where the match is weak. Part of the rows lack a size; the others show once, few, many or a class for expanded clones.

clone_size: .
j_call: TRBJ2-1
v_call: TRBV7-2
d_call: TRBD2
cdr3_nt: TGTGCCAGCAGAGAGCGGGAGCGGAACAGAAATGAGCAGTTCTTC
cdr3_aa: CASRERERNRNEQFF

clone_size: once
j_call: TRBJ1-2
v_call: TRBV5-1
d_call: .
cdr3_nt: TGCGCCAGCAGCTTGGTCGGGGAAACTAACTATGGCTACACCTTC
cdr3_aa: CASSLVGETNYGYTF

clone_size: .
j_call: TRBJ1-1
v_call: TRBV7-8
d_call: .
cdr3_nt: TGTGCCAGCAGCTTACAGGCAAGAGGGAAAGCTTTCTTT
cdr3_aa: CASSLQARGKAFF

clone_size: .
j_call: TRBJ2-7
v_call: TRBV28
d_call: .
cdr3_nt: TGTGCCAGCAGGGACAGCACCGGAGAGCAGTACTTC
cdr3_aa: CASRDSTGEQYF

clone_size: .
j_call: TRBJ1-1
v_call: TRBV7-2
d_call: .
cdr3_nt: TGTGCCACACCAGGGTGGGGCACTGAAGCTTTCTTT
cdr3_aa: CATPGWGTEAFF

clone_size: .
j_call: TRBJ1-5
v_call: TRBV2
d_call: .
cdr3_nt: TGTGCCAGCAGTGTTCAGGGGAATCAGCCCCAGCATTTT
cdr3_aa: CASSVQGNQPQHF

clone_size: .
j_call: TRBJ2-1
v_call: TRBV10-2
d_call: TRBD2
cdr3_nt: TGCGCCAGCAGTTTTCCCGCGGGAGGGAGATCCTACAATGAGCAGTTCTTC
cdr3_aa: CASSFPAGGRSYNEQFF

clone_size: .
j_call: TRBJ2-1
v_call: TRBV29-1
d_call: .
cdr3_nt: TGCAGCGTTGAAGCTAGACGCGAGCAGTTCTTC
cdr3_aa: CSVEARREQFF

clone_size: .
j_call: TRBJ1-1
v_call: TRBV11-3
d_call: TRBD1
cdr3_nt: TGTGCCAGCAGCCAGGGGACAGGGCAAAACACTGAAGCTTTCTTT
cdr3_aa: CASSQGTGQNTEAFF

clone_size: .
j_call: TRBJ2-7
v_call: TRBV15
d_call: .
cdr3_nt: TGTGCCACCAGCAGAGATGGTAACAGCCTGACCTACGAGCAGTACTTC
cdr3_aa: CATSRDGNSLTYEQYF

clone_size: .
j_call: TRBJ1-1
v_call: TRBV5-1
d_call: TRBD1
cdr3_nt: TGCGCCAGCAGGGCGACAGGGATGAACACTGAAGCTTTCTTT
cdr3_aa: CASRATGMNTEAFF

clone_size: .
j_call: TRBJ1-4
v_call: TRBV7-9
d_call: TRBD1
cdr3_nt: TGTGCCAGCATTGATGACAGGGTAAATGAAAAACTGTTTTTT
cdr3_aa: CASIDDRVNEKLFF

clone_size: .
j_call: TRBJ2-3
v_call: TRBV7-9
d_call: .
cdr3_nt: TGTGCCAGCATTCGAGGCGGGGCGACCACAGATACGCAGTATTTT
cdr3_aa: CASIRGGATTDTQYF

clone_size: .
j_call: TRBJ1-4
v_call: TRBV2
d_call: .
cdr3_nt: TGTGCCAGTGCCCTCGTACTTGATGAAAAACTGTTTTTT
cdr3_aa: CASALVLDEKLFF

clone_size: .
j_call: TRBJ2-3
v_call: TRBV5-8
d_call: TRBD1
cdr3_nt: TGTGCCAGCAGCCCGGACAGGGGCCTCGGTACGCAGTATTTT
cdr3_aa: CASSPDRGLGTQYF

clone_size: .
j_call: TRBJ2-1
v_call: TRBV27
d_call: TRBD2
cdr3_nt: TGTGCCAGCAGACCTAGCGGGTTAAACCTCAATGAGCAGTTCTTC
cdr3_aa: CASRPSGLNLNEQFF

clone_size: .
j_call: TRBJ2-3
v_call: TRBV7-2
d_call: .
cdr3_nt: TGTGCCAGCAGCTTAATGGTTTCAATACTTAGCACAGATACGCAGTATTTT
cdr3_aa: CASSLMVSILSTDTQYF

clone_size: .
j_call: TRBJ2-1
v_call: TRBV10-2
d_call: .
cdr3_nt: TGCGCCAGCAGTGCGGTATACAATGAGCAGTTCTTC
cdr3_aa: CASSAVYNEQFF

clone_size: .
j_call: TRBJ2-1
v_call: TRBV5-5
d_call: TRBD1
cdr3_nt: TGTGCCAGCAGCTGGACAGGGGGCTACAATGAGCAGTTCTTC
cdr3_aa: CASSWTGGYNEQFF

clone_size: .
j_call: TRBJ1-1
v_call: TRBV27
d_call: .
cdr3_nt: TGTGCCTCCCAGAGCAGGGCGATGAACACTGAAGCTTTCTTT
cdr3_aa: CASQSRAMNTEAFF

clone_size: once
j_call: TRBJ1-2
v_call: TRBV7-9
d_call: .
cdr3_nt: TGTGCCAGCAGCTTAGCGAGAGCGACAGATGGCTACACCTTC
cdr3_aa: CASSLARATDGYTF

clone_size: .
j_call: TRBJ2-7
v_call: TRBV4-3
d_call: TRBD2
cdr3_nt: TGCGCCAGCAGCCAAGAGCGGGGGGGTACCTACGAGCAGTACTTC
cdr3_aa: CASSQERGGTYEQYF